This is a list of T cell receptor beta chains from one sample in a study of Graves' ophthalmopathy and Graves' hyperthyroidism. Each CDR3 protein is one row after TCRdb ran MiXCR on the multiplex PCR reads. The table includes 500,000 to 700,000 distinct CDR3 sequences, 35% to 45% detected once. The specimen sequenced was peripheral blood or thyroid tissue (not recorded which). These receptors were obtained from an adult man with Graves' hyperthyroidism. CDR3s include the opening cysteine and the closing phenylalanine or tryptophan. Each record gives: D gene, J gene, V gene, clone size, CDR3 DNA, CDR3 protein. A D gene is named only where the DNA matches it firmly. Size is stated for part of the rows, as once, few or many counts, or as a class when the clone is expanded.

d_gene: NA; j_gene: TRBJ1-2; v_gene: TRBV29-1; abundance: many; CDR3nt: TGCAGCGCCGCACAGGGAGTTGACTATGGCTACACCTTC; CDR3aa: CSAAQGVDYGYTF
d_gene: NA; j_gene: TRBJ1-1; v_gene: TRBV12-3/TRBV12-4; abundance: many; CDR3nt: TGTGCCAGCAGTTTGGACAGCGCCAACACTGAAGCTTTCTTT; CDR3aa: CASSLDSANTEAFF
d_gene: TRBD2; j_gene: TRBJ2-7; v_gene: TRBV29-1; abundance: NA; CDR3nt: TGCAGCGGGGTGGGAGGGAATGAGCAGTACTTC; CDR3aa: CSGVGGNEQYF
d_gene: TRBD2; j_gene: TRBJ2-5; v_gene: TRBV2; abundance: NA; CDR3nt: TGTGCCAGCAGGGACGGGACTAGCGGGAGGGCCGAGACCCAGTACTTC; CDR3aa: CASRDGTSGRAETQYF
d_gene: NA; j_gene: TRBJ2-7; v_gene: TRBV5-5; abundance: many; CDR3nt: TGTGCCAGCAGCTTGGCGCAGCTGGGCTCCTACGAGCAGTACTTC; CDR3aa: CASSLAQLGSYEQYF
d_gene: NA; j_gene: TRBJ2-7; v_gene: TRBV18; abundance: NA; CDR3nt: TGTGCCAGCTCACCAAGGCCAGACTCCTACGAGCAGTACTTC; CDR3aa: CASSPRPDSYEQYF
d_gene: NA; j_gene: TRBJ2-7; v_gene: TRBV6-5; abundance: NA; CDR3nt: TGTGCCAGCGGCTTGGTGGGGCCCTACGAGCAGTACTTC; CDR3aa: CASGLVGPYEQYF
d_gene: TRBD2; j_gene: TRBJ2-7; v_gene: TRBV6-5; abundance: NA; CDR3nt: TGTGCCAGCAGTATAGCGGGGAAAGGATACGAGCAGTACTTC; CDR3aa: CASSIAGKGYEQYF
d_gene: TRBD1; j_gene: TRBJ1-2; v_gene: TRBV5-1; abundance: NA; CDR3nt: TGCGCCAGCAGCTCCGGGGGGACAGGGGAAGATGGCTACACCTTC; CDR3aa: CASSSGGTGEDGYTF
d_gene: TRBD2; j_gene: TRBJ2-5; v_gene: TRBV6-5; abundance: NA; CDR3nt: TGTGCCAGCAGTTTACTCGCGGGGGAAGGGAAGACCCAGTACTTC; CDR3aa: CASSLLAGEGKTQYF
d_gene: NA; j_gene: TRBJ1-4; v_gene: TRBV25-1; abundance: many; CDR3nt: TGTGCCAGCAGGGGCGTTGGGAGTGGTGAAAAACTGTTTTTT; CDR3aa: CASRGVGSGEKLFF
d_gene: TRBD2; j_gene: TRBJ2-5; v_gene: TRBV5-1; abundance: NA; CDR3nt: TGCGCCAGCAGCTTGGACGGACTAGTCCAAGAGACCCAGTACTTC; CDR3aa: CASSLDGLVQETQYF
d_gene: NA; j_gene: TRBJ1-2; v_gene: TRBV15; abundance: many; CDR3nt: TGTGCCACCAGCAGAGCCTACACCGACGTCCTTAACTATGGCTACACCTTC; CDR3aa: CATSRAYTDVLNYGYTF
d_gene: NA; j_gene: TRBJ1-6; v_gene: TRBV5-1; abundance: few; CDR3nt: TGCGCCAGCAGCTTGGAGGCAGCTTATAATTCACCCCTCCACTTT; CDR3aa: CASSLEAAYNSPLHF
d_gene: NA; j_gene: TRBJ1-1; v_gene: TRBV30; abundance: few; CDR3nt: TGTGCCTGGAGCCGGGACCTGAACACTGAAGCTTTCTTT; CDR3aa: CAWSRDLNTEAFF
d_gene: TRBD1; j_gene: TRBJ2-7; v_gene: TRBV7-9; abundance: many; CDR3nt: TGTGCCAGCAGCCCACCGACAGGGTCGGGCGAGCAGTACTTC; CDR3aa: CASSPPTGSGEQYF
d_gene: NA; j_gene: TRBJ1-1; v_gene: TRBV5-1; abundance: once; CDR3nt: TGCGCCAGCAGCTTGGAACCGGGTAGAGGCACTGGAGCTTTCTTT; CDR3aa: CASSLEPGRGTGAFF
d_gene: TRBD2; j_gene: TRBJ2-7; v_gene: TRBV7-3; abundance: NA; CDR3nt: TGTGCCAGCAGCTTACTAGCGGCTAGCGGGAGGTACAATGAGCAGTACTTC; CDR3aa: CASSLLAASGRYNEQYF
d_gene: NA; j_gene: TRBJ1-2; v_gene: TRBV28; abundance: NA; CDR3nt: TGTGCCAGCAGGCAAGGGGCCGACTATGGCTACACCTTC; CDR3aa: CASRQGADYGYTF
d_gene: TRBD2; j_gene: TRBJ2-7; v_gene: TRBV10-3; abundance: NA; CDR3nt: TGTGCCGCCGGGGGAATACCGGGGCCGGGGGGTGGAAACGAGCAGTACTTC; CDR3aa: CAAGGIPGPGGGNEQYF
d_gene: TRBD1; j_gene: TRBJ2-3; v_gene: TRBV20-1; abundance: few; CDR3nt: TGCAGTGCTAGAGATTTAGGGACAGGGCCAGATACGCAGTATTTT; CDR3aa: CSARDLGTGPDTQYF
d_gene: TRBD1; j_gene: TRBJ1-1; v_gene: TRBV24-1; abundance: many; CDR3nt: TGTGCCACCAGGGACAGGTTCCAAGGTGAAGCTTTCTTT; CDR3aa: CATRDRFQGEAFF
d_gene: NA; j_gene: TRBJ1-6; v_gene: TRBV7-8; abundance: few; CDR3nt: TGTGCCAGCAGCTTAGTTCGGGACATGTTTTCACCCCTCCACTTT; CDR3aa: CASSLVRDMFSPLHF
d_gene: TRBD1; j_gene: TRBJ1-1; v_gene: TRBV9; abundance: many; CDR3nt: TGTGCCAGCAGCGTGCTACCGGACAGGGACATCATTAACACTGAAGCTTTCTTT; CDR3aa: CASSVLPDRDIINTEAFF
d_gene: NA; j_gene: TRBJ2-6; v_gene: TRBV30; abundance: few; CDR3nt: TGTGCCTGGAGTGTAGGGGGGGCGCTGGGGGCCAACGTCCTGACTTTC; CDR3aa: CAWSVGGALGANVLTF
d_gene: NA; j_gene: TRBJ2-1; v_gene: TRBV2; abundance: NA; CDR3nt: TGTGCCAGCAGTGAAGATGGCCGCGGGCAGTTCTTC; CDR3aa: CASSEDGRGQFF
d_gene: NA; j_gene: TRBJ2-5; v_gene: TRBV7-3; abundance: NA; CDR3nt: TGTGCCAGCAGCCCCGGAGGGGGCCCGGAGACCCAGTACTTC; CDR3aa: CASSPGGGPETQYF
d_gene: TRBD1; j_gene: TRBJ2-7; v_gene: TRBV25-1; abundance: NA; CDR3nt: TGTGCCAGCAAGGGACAGGGGGCCTGGGAGCAGTACTTC; CDR3aa: CASKGQGAWEQYF
d_gene: NA; j_gene: TRBJ2-3; v_gene: TRBV24-1; abundance: few; CDR3nt: TGTGCCACCAGTGATTCCACCCGCCTGACTCGCTCTAGCACAGATACGCAGTATTTT; CDR3aa: CATSDSTRLTRSSTDTQYF
d_gene: NA; j_gene: TRBJ1-5; v_gene: TRBV19; abundance: once; CDR3nt: TGTGCCAGTAGTAACAGGAAACAGGGTAGCAATCAGCCCCGGCATTTT; CDR3aa: CASSNRKQGSNQPRHF
d_gene: NA; j_gene: TRBJ2-7; v_gene: TRBV2; abundance: many; CDR3nt: TGTGCCAGCAACTTAGGAGCCGTGCACGAGCAGTACTTC; CDR3aa: CASNLGAVHEQYF
d_gene: TRBD1; j_gene: TRBJ2-5; v_gene: TRBV5-1; abundance: few; CDR3nt: TGCGCCAGCGGGGGACAGGGAGGGCGAGAGACCCAGTACTTC; CDR3aa: CASGGQGGRETQYF
d_gene: TRBD1; j_gene: TRBJ1-1; v_gene: TRBV29-1; abundance: many; CDR3nt: TGCAGCGTTGAAAAACAGGGGGCAAATGAAGCTTTCTTT; CDR3aa: CSVEKQGANEAFF
d_gene: NA; j_gene: TRBJ1-1; v_gene: TRBV25-1; abundance: many; CDR3nt: TGTGCCAGTGCCCCCGGGACATGGAACACTGAAGCTTTCTTT; CDR3aa: CASAPGTWNTEAFF
d_gene: TRBD1; j_gene: TRBJ2-7; v_gene: TRBV7-9; abundance: NA; CDR3nt: TGTGCCAGCAGCTTAACCGGGACAGGGGGCTACTACGAGCAGTACTTC; CDR3aa: CASSLTGTGGYYEQYF
d_gene: TRBD1; j_gene: TRBJ2-7; v_gene: TRBV29-1; abundance: few; CDR3nt: TGCAGCGCCGGACAGGACAGGGCTGTCGAGCAGTACTTC; CDR3aa: CSAGQDRAVEQYF
d_gene: TRBD1; j_gene: TRBJ1-5; v_gene: TRBV2; abundance: many; CDR3nt: TGTGCCACGACAGGGACCCCGGGTCAGCCCCAGCATTTT; CDR3aa: CATTGTPGQPQHF
d_gene: NA; j_gene: TRBJ1-6; v_gene: TRBV28; abundance: few; CDR3nt: TGTGCCAGCAGTTTGTCAGGGATTAATTCACCCCTCCACTTT; CDR3aa: CASSLSGINSPLHF
d_gene: TRBD1; j_gene: TRBJ1-5; v_gene: TRBV10-3; abundance: many; CDR3nt: TGTGCCATCAGTGAGGACAGGGGCAATCAGCCCCAGCATTTT; CDR3aa: CAISEDRGNQPQHF
d_gene: NA; j_gene: TRBJ1-1; v_gene: TRBV7-9; abundance: NA; CDR3nt: TGTGCCAGCAGCTTAGGTATAGCTATGGCTTGGGAAGCTTTCTTT; CDR3aa: CASSLGIAMAWEAFF
d_gene: NA; j_gene: TRBJ1-2; v_gene: TRBV29-1; abundance: once; CDR3nt: TGCAGCAGACGGGACACGACTAACTATGGCTACACCTTC; CDR3aa: CSRRDTTNYGYTF
d_gene: NA; j_gene: TRBJ2-7; v_gene: TRBV15; abundance: many; CDR3nt: TGTGCCACCAGCAGAGACAGGGTCGAGCAGTACTTC; CDR3aa: CATSRDRVEQYF
d_gene: NA; j_gene: TRBJ1-2; v_gene: TRBV29-1; abundance: many; CDR3nt: TGCAGCGTTGACGACGGCGGGGTTAACTATGGCTACACCTTC; CDR3aa: CSVDDGGVNYGYTF
d_gene: TRBD1; j_gene: TRBJ1-6; v_gene: TRBV28; abundance: NA; CDR3nt: TGTGCCAGCAGAACCGGGACAGGGATCTATAATTCACCCCTCCACTTT; CDR3aa: CASRTGTGIYNSPLHF